The clone carrying this TCR beta chain was seen a single time. What it binds is unknown. The Oncomine TCR Beta short-read assay was applied to DNA of cultured CD4+ T cells. TCRdb itself ran the PCR reads through MiXCR, one entry per CDR3 protein. The sample lists fewer than 15,000 distinct CDR3 sequences, around 48% occurring once. Treatment given: approximately nine-day PBMC culture with coronavirus spike peptide pools or control peptides (ViraFEST assay). ViraFEST relied on peptide pools to expand antigen-specific T cells; the TCRs were sequenced afterward. Trimming pared 2 bases from V and 1 base from J, leaving 5 bases between. CDR1 is MRHNA and CDR2 is SNTAGT in the germline V gene. CDR3 length equals 14 residues. This entry is derived from a study of vaccination and CD4 T cells after COVID-19. The overall study: Cellular stimulation was performed using overlapping spike peptides derived from SARS-CoV-2, HCoV-NL63, HCoV-OC43 and HCoV-229E. General study results and limits: With convalescent patients, a median roughly 83% of reactive clones emerged solely after vaccination. The median SARS-CoV-2-reactive clonotype number increased from 21 to 38, without statistical significance.

Input material: CD4+ T cells from blood, cultured in vitro. The chain joins TRBV6-4 to TRBJ2-2; a possible D gene is TRBD1 (5 bases). The receptor was isolated from a human donor who had recovered from COVID-19. CDR3 in DNA: TGTGCCAGCAGTGACGGACAGAACACCGGGGAGCTGTTTTTT. Its protein is CASSDGQNTGELFF.